These 7 T cell receptor beta chains originate from one sample sequenced in a study of T cells in Graves' hyperthyroidism and ophthalmopathy (dated by TCRdb to between 2018 and 2021). The library was generated by multiplex PCR. The sample was run on an Illumina HiSeq 2000. The TCR beta CDR3 regions were amplified from the RNA transcripts. The TCR CDR3 was subjected to a first round of RT-PCR using the HTBI primer set and the Qiagen OneStep RT-PCR kit. The raw public reads went through TCRdb reprocessing: fastp at Q25, MiXCR clone calling, in-frame beta chains kept. Here each entry gathers all rows of one CDR3 protein and keeps the most common genes and DNA. The sample table records about 640,000 distinct CDR3 sequences; roughly 45% of these occur just once. The top ten constitute less than 9% of the sample. Sequencing used peripheral blood or thyroid tissue (not recorded which). The receptors derive from an adult man with Graves' disease, either hyperthyroidism or ophthalmopathy (not recorded which).

This clonotype appeared many times. CDR3 sequence: CASSPPGAAWANVLTF. CDR3 nucleotides: TGTGCCAGCAGCCCGCCCGGGGCGGCATGGGCCAACGTCCTGACTTTC. The chain has TRBV7-9 and TRBJ2-6; the D gene could be TRBD1 or TRBD2 (5 bases each). Germline V gene lookup returns CDR1 SEHNR and CDR2 FQNEAQ (reference sequence). The CDR3 is 16 residues long. The V and J ends lost 5 bases and 5 bases respectively, with 16 bases between them.

The sample holds a few counts of this clonotype. The rearrangement uses TRBV7-8 and TRBJ1-4; maybe TRBD1 (5 bases). This CDR3 contains 14 residues. V was trimmed by 2 bases and J by 4 bases, leaving 8 bases between them. Germline V gene data show CDR1 as SGHVS and CDR2 as FQNEAQ. The CDR3 DNA is TGTGCCAGCAGCTTAACCAGGGTTAATGAAAAACTGTTTTTT. Translating it yields CASSLTRVNEKLFF.

This clonotype was seen repeatedly, ten times or more. V usage is TRBV29-1 and J usage is TRBJ1-1; D remains ambiguous. CDR3 length equals 12 residues. The ends were cut back, 7 bases at V and 3 bases at J, with 12 bases in the middle. The germline gives CDR1 SQVTM, CDR2 ANQGSEA. This CDR3 is CSGEVGDTEAFF. CDR3 coding DNA: TGCAGCGGGGAGGTCGGGGACACTGAAGCTTTCTTT.

The rearrangement links TRBV19 to TRBJ1-6, with D perhaps TRBD1 (6 bases). V lost 7 bases and J 9 bases, leaving 19 bases between the germline ends. Germline loops: CDR1 LNHDA, CDR2 SQIVND (reference sequence). The CDR3 is 15 amino acids. The CDR3 nucleotides read TGTGCCAGTACCCTGTGGGGGCTTGGGATTTCACCCCTCCACTTT. Translation: CASTLWGLGISPLHF.

This clonotype was seen many times. The chain uses TRBV15 and TRBJ1-2; no reliable D call. Germline V gives CDR1 LNHNV, CDR2 YYDKDF (reference sequence). With 4 bases removed from V and 8 bases from J, the gap between germline ends came to 14 bases. This CDR3 is built from 13 residues. Here the CDR3 reads CATSTITRLGYTF. The CDR3 coding sequence is TGTGCCACCAGCACAATAACTCGCCTCGGCTACACCTTC.

The chain joins TRBV7-9 to TRBJ1-4; D gene uncertain. Germline V gene data show CDR1 as SEHNR and CDR2 as FQNEAQ (reference sequence). Trimming stripped 0 bases from V and 7 bases from J, with 12 bases between. The CDR3 sequence is 15 residues long. CDR3 protein: CASSLAMGLSEKLFF. For the CDR3, the DNA is TGTGCCAGCAGCTTAGCCATGGGGTTGAGTGAAAAACTGTTTTTT.

The chain uses TRBV10-3 and TRBJ2-3, with D possibly matching TRBD1 (6 bases). Germline V lookup: CDR1 ENHRY, CDR2 SYGVKD. The V gene lost 8 bases and the J gene lost 6 bases, with 15 bases spanning the gap. The CDR3 loop spans 13 amino acids. The CDR3 nucleotides read TGTGCCATCGGGGGACATCGAAAGGATACGCAGTATTTT. Its translation is CAIGGHRKDTQYF.